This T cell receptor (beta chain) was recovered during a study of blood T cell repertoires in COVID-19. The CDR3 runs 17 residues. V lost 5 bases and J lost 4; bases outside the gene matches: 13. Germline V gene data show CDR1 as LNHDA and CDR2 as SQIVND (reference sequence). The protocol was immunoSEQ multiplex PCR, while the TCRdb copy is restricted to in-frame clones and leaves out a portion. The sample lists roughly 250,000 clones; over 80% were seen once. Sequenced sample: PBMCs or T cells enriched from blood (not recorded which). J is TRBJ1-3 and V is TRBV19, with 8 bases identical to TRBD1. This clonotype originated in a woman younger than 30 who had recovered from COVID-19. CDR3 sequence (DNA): TGTGCCAGTAGTCCCCTGGACAGGGTTGCGGGAGGAAACACCATATATTTT. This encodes CASSPLDRVAGGNTIYF.